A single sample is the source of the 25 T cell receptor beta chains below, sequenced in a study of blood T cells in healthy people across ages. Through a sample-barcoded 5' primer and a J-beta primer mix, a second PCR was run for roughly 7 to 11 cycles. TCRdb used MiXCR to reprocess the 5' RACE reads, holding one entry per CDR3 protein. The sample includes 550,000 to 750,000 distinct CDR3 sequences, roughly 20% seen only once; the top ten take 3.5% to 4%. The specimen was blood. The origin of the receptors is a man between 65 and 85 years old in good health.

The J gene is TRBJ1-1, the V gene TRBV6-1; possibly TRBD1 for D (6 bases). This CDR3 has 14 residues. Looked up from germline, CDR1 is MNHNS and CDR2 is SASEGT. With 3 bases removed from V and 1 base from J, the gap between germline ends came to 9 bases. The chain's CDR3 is CASSETGGNTEAFF. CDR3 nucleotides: TGTGCCAGCAGTGAGACAGGCGGGAACACTGAAGCTTTCTTT.

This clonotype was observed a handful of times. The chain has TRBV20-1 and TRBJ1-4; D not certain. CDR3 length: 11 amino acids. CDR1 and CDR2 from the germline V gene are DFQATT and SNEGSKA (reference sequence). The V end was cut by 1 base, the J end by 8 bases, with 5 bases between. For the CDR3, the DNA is TGCAGTGCTAGAGGGATCGAAAAACTGTTTTTT. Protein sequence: CSARGIEKLFF.

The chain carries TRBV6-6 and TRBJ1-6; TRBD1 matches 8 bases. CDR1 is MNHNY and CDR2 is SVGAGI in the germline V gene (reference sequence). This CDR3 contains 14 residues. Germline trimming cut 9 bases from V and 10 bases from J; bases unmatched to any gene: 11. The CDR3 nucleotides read TGTGCCAGTACCGCCAGGGGGCTTGGCTCACCCCTCCACTTT. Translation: CASTARGLGSPLHF.

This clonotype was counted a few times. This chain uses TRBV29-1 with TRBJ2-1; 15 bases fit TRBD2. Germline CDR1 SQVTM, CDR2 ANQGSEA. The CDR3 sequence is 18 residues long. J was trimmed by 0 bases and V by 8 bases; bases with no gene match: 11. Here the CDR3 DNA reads TGCAGCCTTGTATTAGGGACTAGCGGGAGGACCTCCTACAATGAGCAGTTCTTC. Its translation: CSLVLGTSGRTSYNEQFF.

The CDR3 region has the DNA TGTGCCAGCAGGAAGGATGGTATATCCACAGATACGCAGTATTTT. Protein product: CASRKDGISTDTQYF. This chain uses TRBV6-4 with TRBJ2-3; the D is unclear. The CDR3 runs to 15 residues. Per the germline V gene, CDR1 is MRHNA and CDR2 is SNTAGT. Trimming left V 6 bases short and J 2 bases short, with 15 bases between.

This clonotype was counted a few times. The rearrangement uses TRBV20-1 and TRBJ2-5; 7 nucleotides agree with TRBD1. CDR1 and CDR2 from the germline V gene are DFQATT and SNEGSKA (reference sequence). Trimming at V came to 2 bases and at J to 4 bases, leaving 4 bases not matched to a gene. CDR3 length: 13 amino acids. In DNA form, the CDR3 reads TGCAGTGCTAGATTTCACAGGGGAGAGACCCAGTACTTC. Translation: CSARFHRGETQYF.

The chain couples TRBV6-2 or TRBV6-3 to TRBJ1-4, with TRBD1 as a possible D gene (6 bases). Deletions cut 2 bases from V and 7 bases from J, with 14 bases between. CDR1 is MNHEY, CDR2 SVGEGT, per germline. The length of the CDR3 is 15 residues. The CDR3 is CASSYNRRGSEKLFF. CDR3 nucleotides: TGTGCCAGCAGTTACAACAGGAGGGGGAGTGAAAAACTGTTTTTT.

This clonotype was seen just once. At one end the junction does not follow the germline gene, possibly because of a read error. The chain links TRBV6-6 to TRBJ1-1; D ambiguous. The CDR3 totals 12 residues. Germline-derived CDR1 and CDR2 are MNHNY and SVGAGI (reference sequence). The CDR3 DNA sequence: TGTGCCGGCAGTTACTCGATGGCAGAAGCTTTCTTT. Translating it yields CAGSYSMAEAFF.

This CDR3 is CASSPLGGRVKNIQYF. DNA for the CDR3: TGTGCCAGCAGCCCCCTCGGGGGCAGAGTCAAAAACATTCAGTACTTC. This chain joins TRBV3-1 and TRBJ2-4; D might be TRBD1 or TRBD2, each matching 6 bases. Trimming pared 4 bases from V and 3 bases from J, leaving 16 bases between. The CDR3 runs to 16 residues. Germline lookup yields CDR1 LGHDT and CDR2 YNNKEL (reference sequence). Looking up the rest from reference TRBV3-1 and TRBJ2-4 gives the full variable domain: DTAVSQTPKYLVTQMGNDKSIKCEQNLGHDTMYWYKQDSKKFLKIMFSYNNKELIINETVPNRFSPKSPDKAHLNLHINSLELGDSAVYFCASSPLGGRVKNIQYFGAGTRLSVL.

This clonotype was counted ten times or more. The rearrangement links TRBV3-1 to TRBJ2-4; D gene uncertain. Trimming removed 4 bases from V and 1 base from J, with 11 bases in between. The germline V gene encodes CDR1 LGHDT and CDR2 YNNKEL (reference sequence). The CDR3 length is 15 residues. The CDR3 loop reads CASSPLDKAKNIQYF. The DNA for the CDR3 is TGTGCCAGCAGCCCGCTGGATAAGGCCAAAAACATTCAGTACTTC.

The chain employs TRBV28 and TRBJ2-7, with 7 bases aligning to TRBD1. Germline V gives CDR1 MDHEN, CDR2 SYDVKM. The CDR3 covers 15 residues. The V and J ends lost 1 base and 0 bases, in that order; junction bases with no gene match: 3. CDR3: CASSLYGTVSYEQYF. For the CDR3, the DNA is TGTGCCAGCAGTTTATACGGGACAGTCTCCTACGAGCAGTACTTC.

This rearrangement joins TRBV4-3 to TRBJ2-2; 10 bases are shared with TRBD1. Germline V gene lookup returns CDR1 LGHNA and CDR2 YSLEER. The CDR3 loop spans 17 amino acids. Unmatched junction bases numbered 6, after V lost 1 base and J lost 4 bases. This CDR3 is CASSQVGTGVSTGELFF. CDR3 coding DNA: TGCGCCAGCAGCCAAGTTGGGACAGGGGTATCCACCGGGGAGCTGTTTTTT.

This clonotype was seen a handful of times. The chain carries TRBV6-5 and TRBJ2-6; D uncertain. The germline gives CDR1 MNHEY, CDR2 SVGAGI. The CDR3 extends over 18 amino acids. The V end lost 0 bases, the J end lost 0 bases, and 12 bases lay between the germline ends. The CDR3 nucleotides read TGTGCCAGCAGTTACTCGACGCAGGCCTTCTCTGGGGCCAACGTCCTGACTTTC. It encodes CASSYSTQAFSGANVLTF.

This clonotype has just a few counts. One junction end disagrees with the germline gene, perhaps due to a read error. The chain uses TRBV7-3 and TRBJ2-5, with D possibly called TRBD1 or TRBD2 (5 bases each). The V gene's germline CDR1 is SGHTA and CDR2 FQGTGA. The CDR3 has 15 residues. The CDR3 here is CTSSRYGTVQGTQYF. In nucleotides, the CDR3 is TGTACCAGCAGCCGTTATGGGACGGTCCAAGGGACCCAGTACTTC.

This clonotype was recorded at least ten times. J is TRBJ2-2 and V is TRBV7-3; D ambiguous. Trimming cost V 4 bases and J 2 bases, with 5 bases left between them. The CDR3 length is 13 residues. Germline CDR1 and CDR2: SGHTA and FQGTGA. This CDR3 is CASSSSNTGELFF. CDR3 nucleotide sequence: TGTGCCAGCAGCTCAAGCAACACCGGGGAGCTGTTTTTT.

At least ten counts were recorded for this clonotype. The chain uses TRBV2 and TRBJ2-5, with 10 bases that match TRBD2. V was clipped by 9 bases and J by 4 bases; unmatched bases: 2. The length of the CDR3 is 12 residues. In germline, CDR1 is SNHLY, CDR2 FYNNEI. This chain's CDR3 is CASRLAGETQYF. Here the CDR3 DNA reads TGTGCCAGTCGACTAGCGGGAGAGACCCAGTACTTC.

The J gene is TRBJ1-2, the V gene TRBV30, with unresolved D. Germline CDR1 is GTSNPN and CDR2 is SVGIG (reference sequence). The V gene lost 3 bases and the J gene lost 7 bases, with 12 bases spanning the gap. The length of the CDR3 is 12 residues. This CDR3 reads CAWSHTRSGYTF. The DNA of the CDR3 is TGTGCCTGGAGCCACACCCGGTCTGGCTACACCTTC.

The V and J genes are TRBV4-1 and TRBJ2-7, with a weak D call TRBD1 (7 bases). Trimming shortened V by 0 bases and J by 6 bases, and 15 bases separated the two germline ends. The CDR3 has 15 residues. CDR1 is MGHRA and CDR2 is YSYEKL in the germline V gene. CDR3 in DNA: TGCGCCAGCAGCCAAGACGGAGGGGGCAATATCGAGCAGTACTTC. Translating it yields CASSQDGGGNIEQYF.

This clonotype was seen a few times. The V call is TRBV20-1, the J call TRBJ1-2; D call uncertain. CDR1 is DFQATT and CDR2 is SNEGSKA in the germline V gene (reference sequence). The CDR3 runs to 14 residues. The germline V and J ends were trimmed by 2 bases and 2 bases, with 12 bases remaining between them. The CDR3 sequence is CSARLGDLNYGYTF. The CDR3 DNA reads TGCAGTGCTAGACTCGGGGATTTAAACTATGGCTACACCTTC.

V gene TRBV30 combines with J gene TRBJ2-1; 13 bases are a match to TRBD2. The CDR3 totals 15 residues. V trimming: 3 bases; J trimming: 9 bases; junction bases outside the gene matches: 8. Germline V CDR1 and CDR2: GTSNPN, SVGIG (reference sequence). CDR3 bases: TGTGCCTGGAGCCAAACACGACTAGCGGGGGGTGAGCAGTTCTTC. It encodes CAWSQTRLAGGEQFF.

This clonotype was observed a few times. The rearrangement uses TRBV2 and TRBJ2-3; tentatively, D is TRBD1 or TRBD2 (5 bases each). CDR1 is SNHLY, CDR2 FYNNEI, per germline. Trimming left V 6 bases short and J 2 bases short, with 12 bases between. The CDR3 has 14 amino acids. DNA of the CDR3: TGTGCCAGCAGGGGAGACAGTAACACAGATACGCAGTATTTT. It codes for CASRGDSNTDTQYF.

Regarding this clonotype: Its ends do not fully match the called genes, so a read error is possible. CDR3 bases: TGTGCCAGCAGTTTCCGTAGGGACCCTACCCGATCTGGGGCCAACGCCCTGACTTTC. Its protein product is CASSFRRDPTRSGANALTF. The J gene is TRBJ2-6, the V gene TRBV28; TRBD1 or TRBD2 may be the D gene (5 bases each). Germline lookup yields CDR1 MDHEN and CDR2 SYDVKM. The CDR3 is made up of 19 amino acids. Supplemented by reference TRBV28 and TRBJ2-6, the full variable domain reads DVKVTQSSRYLVKRTGEKVFLECVQDMDHENMFWYRQDPGLGLRLIYFSYDVKMKEKGDIPEGYSVSREKKERFSLILESASTNQTSMYLCASSFRRDPTRSGANALTFGAGSRLTVL.

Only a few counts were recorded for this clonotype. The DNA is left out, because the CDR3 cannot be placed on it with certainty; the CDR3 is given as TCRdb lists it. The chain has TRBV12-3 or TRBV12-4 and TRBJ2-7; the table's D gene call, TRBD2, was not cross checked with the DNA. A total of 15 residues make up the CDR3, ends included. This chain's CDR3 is CASSALTLGLHQQFF.

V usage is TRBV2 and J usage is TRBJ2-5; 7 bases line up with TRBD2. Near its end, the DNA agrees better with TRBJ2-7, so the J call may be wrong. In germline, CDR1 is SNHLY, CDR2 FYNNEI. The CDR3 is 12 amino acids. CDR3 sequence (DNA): TGTGCCAGCAGTGGGGGGGGGACCGAGCAGTACTTC. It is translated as CASSGGGTEQYF.

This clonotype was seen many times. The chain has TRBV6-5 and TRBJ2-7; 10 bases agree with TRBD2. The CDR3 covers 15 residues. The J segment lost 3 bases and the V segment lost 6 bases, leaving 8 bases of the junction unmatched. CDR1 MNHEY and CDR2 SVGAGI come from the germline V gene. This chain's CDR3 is CASSPAASGSYEQYF. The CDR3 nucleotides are TGTGCCAGCAGCCCTGCGGCTAGCGGGAGCTACGAGCAGTACTTC.